The TCR beta chain described here comes from a study of CD8+ T cells in alopecia areata. Findings and caveats of the study: Numerous clones, expanded in lesions, remained in scalp and blood during tofacitinib.

Investigators isolated RNA and reverse transcribed it into cDNA to act as the sequencing template. The method was immunoSEQ multiplex PCR; TCRdb's version includes in-frame clones alone and lacks a portion of them. The sample comprises 200,000 to 250,000 clones, around three fifths of which are singletons, and roughly 1.4% rests with the top ten. Treatment described: oral pan-JAK inhibitor, 5-10 mg twice daily. This CDR3 contains 14 residues. The germline V gene has CDR1 MNHNS and CDR2 SASEGT. Trimming stripped 10 bases from V and 1 base from J, with 13 bases between. A word on this clone: Antigen unknown.

This clonotype was obtained from a human donor with alopecia areata. The sample was CD4+ T cells sorted from blood, taken at week 4, from a patient treated with tofacitinib. The gene calls are TRBV6-1 and TRBJ2-2; D is perhaps TRBD1 (5 bases). This CDR3 reads CAIAREMNTGELFF. The CDR3 DNA follows: TGTGCCATCGCCAGGGAAATGAACACCGGGGAGCTGTTTTTT.